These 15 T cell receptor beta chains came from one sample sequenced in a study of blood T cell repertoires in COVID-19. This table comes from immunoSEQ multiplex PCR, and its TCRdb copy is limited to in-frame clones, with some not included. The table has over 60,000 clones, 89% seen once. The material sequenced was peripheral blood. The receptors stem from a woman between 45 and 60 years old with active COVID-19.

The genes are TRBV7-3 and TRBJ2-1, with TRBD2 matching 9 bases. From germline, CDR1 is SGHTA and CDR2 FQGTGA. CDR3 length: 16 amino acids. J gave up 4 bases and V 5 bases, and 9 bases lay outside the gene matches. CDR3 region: CASSPVTSGDYNEQFF. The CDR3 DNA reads TGTGCCAGCAGCCCGGTGACTAGCGGTGATTACAATGAGCAGTTCTTC.

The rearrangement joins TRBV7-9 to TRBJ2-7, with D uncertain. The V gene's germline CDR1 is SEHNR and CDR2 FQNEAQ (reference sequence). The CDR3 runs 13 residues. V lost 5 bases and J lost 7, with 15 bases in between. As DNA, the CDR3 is TGTGCCAGCAGCGCTATGGTGGTGAGGGAGCAGTACTTC. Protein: CASSAMVVREQYF.

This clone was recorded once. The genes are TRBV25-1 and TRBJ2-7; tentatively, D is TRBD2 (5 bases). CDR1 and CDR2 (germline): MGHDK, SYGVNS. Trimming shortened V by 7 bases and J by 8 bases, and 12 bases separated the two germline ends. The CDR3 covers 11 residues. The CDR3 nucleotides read TGTGCCAGCACCGGACTGGCGAAGCAGTACTTC. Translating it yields CASTGLAKQYF.

CDR3 amino acids: CASSGSSYGYTF. CDR3 nucleotides: TGTGCCTCGAGCGGGTCGTCCTATGGCTACACCTTC. The chain combines TRBV10-3 with TRBJ1-2; D is uncertain. Germline loops: CDR1 ENHRY, CDR2 SYGVKD. The CDR3 sequence is 12 residues long. Trimming took 11 bases from V and 4 from J, leaving 14 bases between them.

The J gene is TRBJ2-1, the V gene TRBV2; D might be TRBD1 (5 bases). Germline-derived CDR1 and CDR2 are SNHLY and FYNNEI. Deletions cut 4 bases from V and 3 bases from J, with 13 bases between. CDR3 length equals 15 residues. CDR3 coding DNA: TGTGCCAGCAGTGCCAGGACACTGGGCTACAATGAGCAGTTCTTC. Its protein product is CASSARTLGYNEQFF.

CDR3: CASSGLREQYF. CDR3 nucleotide sequence: TGTGCCAGCTCAGGTCTCCGGGAGCAGTACTTC. The V and J genes are TRBV18 and TRBJ2-7; D gene uncertain. The germline V and J ends were trimmed by 5 bases and 7 bases, with 9 bases remaining between them. The CDR3 loop spans 11 amino acids. Germline V gene data show CDR1 as KGHSH and CDR2 as LQKENI.

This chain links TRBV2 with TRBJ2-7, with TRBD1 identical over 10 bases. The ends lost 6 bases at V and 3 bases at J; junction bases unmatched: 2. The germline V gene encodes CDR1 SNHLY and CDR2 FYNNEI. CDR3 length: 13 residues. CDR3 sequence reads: CASSRDRGYEQYF. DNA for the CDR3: TGTGCCAGCAGCCGGGACAGGGGCTACGAGCAGTACTTC.

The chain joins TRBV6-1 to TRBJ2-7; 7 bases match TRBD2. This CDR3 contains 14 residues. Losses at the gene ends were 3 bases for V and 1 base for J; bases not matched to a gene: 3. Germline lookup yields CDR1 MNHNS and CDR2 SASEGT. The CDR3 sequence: CASSDQRGSYEQYF. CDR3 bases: TGTGCCAGCAGTGACCAGCGGGGATCCTACGAGCAGTACTTC.

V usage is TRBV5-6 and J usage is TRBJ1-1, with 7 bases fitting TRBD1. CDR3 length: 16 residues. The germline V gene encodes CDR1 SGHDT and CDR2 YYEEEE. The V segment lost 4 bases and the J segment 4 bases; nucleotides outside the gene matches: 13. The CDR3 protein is CASSDQTGLLVTEAFF. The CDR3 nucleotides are TGTGCCAGCAGCGATCAGACAGGGTTGCTTGTCACTGAAGCTTTCTTT.

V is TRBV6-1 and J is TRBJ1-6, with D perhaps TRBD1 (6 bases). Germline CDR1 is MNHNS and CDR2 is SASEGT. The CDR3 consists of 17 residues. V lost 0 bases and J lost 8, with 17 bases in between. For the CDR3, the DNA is TGTGCCAGCAGTGAAGCGCCCGGGGGGCCAAAGGATTCACCCCTCCACTTT. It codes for CASSEAPGGPKDSPLHF.

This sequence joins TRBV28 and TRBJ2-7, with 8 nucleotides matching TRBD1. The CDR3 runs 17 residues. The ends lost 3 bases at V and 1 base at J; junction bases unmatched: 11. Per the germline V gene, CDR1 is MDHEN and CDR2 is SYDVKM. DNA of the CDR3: TGTGCCAGCAGTTTGATGGCAGGGGGCCCCAAATCCTACGAGCAGTACTTC. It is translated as CASSLMAGGPKSYEQYF. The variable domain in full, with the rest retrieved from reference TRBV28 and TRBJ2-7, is DVKVTQSSRYLVKRTGEKVFLECVQDMDHENMFWYRQDPGLGLRLIYFSYDVKMKEKGDIPEGYSVSREKKERFSLILESASTNQTSMYLCASSLMAGGPKSYEQYFGPGTRLTVT.

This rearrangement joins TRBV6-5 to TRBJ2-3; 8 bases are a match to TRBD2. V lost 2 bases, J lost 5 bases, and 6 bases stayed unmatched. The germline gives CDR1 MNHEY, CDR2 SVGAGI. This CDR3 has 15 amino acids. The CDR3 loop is CASSYGGLAGDTQYF. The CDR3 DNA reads TGTGCCAGCAGTTACGGGGGCCTAGCGGGAGATACGCAGTATTTT.

CDR3 in DNA: TGTGCCAGCAGCTTGGACGGGTTGGGCGAGCAGTACTTC. Amino acid sequence: CASSLDGLGEQYF. The chain links TRBV5-4 to TRBJ2-7; D uncertain. Trimming took 0 bases from V and 6 from J, leaving 10 bases between them. The germline gives CDR1 SGHNT, CDR2 YYREEE (reference sequence). The CDR3 spans 13 residues.

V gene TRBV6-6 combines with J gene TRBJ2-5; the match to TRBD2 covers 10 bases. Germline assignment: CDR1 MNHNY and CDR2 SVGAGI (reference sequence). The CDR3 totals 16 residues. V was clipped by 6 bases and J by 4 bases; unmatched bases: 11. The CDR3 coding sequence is TGTGCCAGCAGCCTATTTGTAGCGGGAGGCCCAGAGACCCAGTACTTC. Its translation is CASSLFVAGGPETQYF.

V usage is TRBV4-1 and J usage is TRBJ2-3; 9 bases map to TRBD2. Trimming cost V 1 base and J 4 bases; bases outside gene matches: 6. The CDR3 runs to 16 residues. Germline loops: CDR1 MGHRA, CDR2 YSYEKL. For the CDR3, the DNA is TGCGCCAGCAGCCAAGTGTCTAGCGGGGCCCCAGATACGCAGTATTTT. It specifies CASSQVSSGAPDTQYF.